The rows below give T cell receptor beta chains drawn from one sample of a study of T cells in Graves' hyperthyroidism and ophthalmopathy. MiXCR, run by TCRdb on the multiplex PCR reads, gives a single entry per CDR3 protein. The sample contains 130,000 or so distinct CDR3 sequences, approximately 20% of which appear only once. The sequenced sample was blood. These receptors were taken from a woman aged 50 to 60 with Graves' hyperthyroidism that later progressed to Graves' ophthalmopathy. Each CDR3 is given with its conserved first and last residue. A D gene is named only where the DNA matches it firmly. For some rows the clone size is stated as once, few or many, or as a class when expanded; others skip it.

-,TRBV7-8,15,few,TRBJ1-5,TGTGCCAGCAGCTTAAGAAGGGGGAGCAATCAGCCCCAGCATTTT,CASSLRRGSNQPQHF
TRBD2,TRBV6-2/TRBV6-3,16,many,TRBJ2-5,TGTGCCAGCAGCACAGTCTTAGCGGGAGCTTGGGAGACCCAGTACTTC,CASSTVLAGAWETQYF
-,TRBV29-1,15,many,TRBJ2-7,TGCAGCGTTGTATCGTCGGACTCGGCCTCCTACGAGCAGTACTTC,CSVVSSDSASYEQYF
TRBD1,TRBV11-2,14,many,TRBJ1-1,TGTGCCAGCAGGCGACAGGGAGAGAACACTGAAGCTTTCTTT,CASRRQGENTEAFF
-,TRBV18,15,few,TRBJ2-3,TGTGCCAGCTCACCACGGCAGGGTGGCACAGATACGCAGTATTTT,CASSPRQGGTDTQYF
TRBD2,TRBV28,16,-,TRBJ2-7,TGTGCCAGCAGTCTGACTAGCGGGAGGAGCTCCTACGAGCAGTACTTC,CASSLTSGRSSYEQYF
TRBD1,TRBV4-1,16,-,TRBJ1-3,TGCGCCAGCAGCCTCCGTTCCGGGACAGGGGGAAACACCATATATTTT,CASSLRSGTGGNTIYF
TRBD1,TRBV15,18,-,TRBJ1-5,TGTGCCACCAGCACGCCAGGGGGGAGCGGAGGGGGAAATCAGCCCCAGCATTTT,CATSTPGGSGGGNQPQHF
TRBD1,TRBV10-3,13,-,TRBJ1-2,TGTGCCGCTTGGGGACAGGGGGCTGAGGGCTACACCTTC,CAAWGQGAEGYTF
TRBD1,TRBV20-1,15,many,TRBJ2-7,TGCAGTGCTAGTGGACAGGGGACCCTCTCCTACGAGCAGTACTTC,CSASGQGTLSYEQYF
TRBD1,TRBV12-3/TRBV12-4,14,few,TRBJ2-5,TGTGCCAGCAGTTTAGAGTCAGGGGGAGAGACCCAGTACTTC,CASSLESGGETQYF
-,TRBV19,14,few,TRBJ2-3,TGTGCCAGTAAGACTTCCCATAGCACAGATACGCAGTATTTT,CASKTSHSTDTQYF
-,TRBV28,13,many,TRBJ2-3,TGTGCCAGCAGTTTAAACAGACGGAATACGCAGTATTTT,CASSLNRRNTQYF
-,TRBV29-1,13,many,TRBJ1-4,TGCAGCGTTTCGACCGAAATAAATGAAAAACTGTTTTTT,CSVSTEINEKLFF
TRBD1,TRBV6-1,16,many,TRBJ2-1,TGTGCCAGCAGATCTACAGGGGGCAAATCCTACAATGAGCAGTTCTTC,CASRSTGGKSYNEQFF
-,TRBV20-1,14,many,TRBJ1-3,TGCAGTGCTAGAGGGACAAGCTCTGGAAACACCATATATTTT,CSARGTSSGNTIYF
-,TRBV19,15,-,TRBJ2-2,TGTGCCAGTAGTGCAGGACAGAAGAACACCGGGGAGCTGTTTTTT,CASSAGQKNTGELFF
-,TRBV11-2,17,many,TRBJ2-3,TGTGCCAGCAGCTTGGATCCGATGAGTGGGCCCACAGATACGCAGTATTTT,CASSLDPMSGPTDTQYF
TRBD2,TRBV3-1,14,many,TRBJ2-3,TGTGCCAGCAGGGGACTAGCGAGCACAGATACGCAGTATTTT,CASRGLASTDTQYF
-,TRBV10-3,14,few,TRBJ2-7,TGTGCCATCAGTGCCGAACTAGAAACGCACGAGCAGTACTTC,CAISAELETHEQYF
TRBD1,TRBV5-1,13,many,TRBJ2-7,TGCGCCAGCAGCCACGGGACAGAGAGGGAGCAGTACTTC,CASSHGTEREQYF
-,TRBV11-2,13,once,TRBJ2-1,TGTGCCAGCAGCTTAGATTCCCGGGCCTGGCAGTTCTTC,CASSLDSRAWQFF
TRBD2,TRBV10-2,16,-,TRBJ2-5,TGCGCCAGCAGTGAAGTAGCGGGAGGGCCCGCAGAGACCCAGTACTTC,CASSEVAGGPAETQYF
-,TRBV2,14,-,TRBJ2-7,TGTGCCAGATCCGACGCGACTGGCGGCTACGAGCAGTACTTC,CARSDATGGYEQYF
-,TRBV4-1,15,few,TRBJ1-5,TGCGCCAGCAGCCAAGAGCTCCTTGGGCATCAGCCCCAGCATTTT,CASSQELLGHQPQHF
-,TRBV6-5,12,-,TRBJ1-2,TGTGCCAGCAGTTACACAGGGTATGGCTACACCTTC,CASSYTGYGYTF
-,TRBV20-1,12,many,TRBJ2-7,TGCAGTGCTAGAGATACAGGGACGAAGCAGTACTTC,CSARDTGTKQYF
TRBD1,TRBV6-1,13,many,TRBJ1-2,TGTGCCAGCATATTACAGGGGGCACTAAGCTACACCTTC,CASILQGALSYTF
-,TRBV18,15,-,TRBJ1-5,TGTGCCAGCTCACCCCGGACAGCTAGCAATCAGCCCCAGCATTTT,CASSPRTASNQPQHF
TRBD1,TRBV20-1,15,many,TRBJ1-5,TGCAGTGCTAAACCGGCGGGACAGAGAAATCAGCCCCAGCATTTT,CSAKPAGQRNQPQHF
TRBD1,TRBV12-3/TRBV12-4,14,-,TRBJ2-7,TGTGCCAGCAGTCGAGGGACAGGGGACTACGAGCAGTACTTC,CASSRGTGDYEQYF
-,TRBV6-1,15,many,TRBJ1-5,TGTGCCAGCAGTGAAGCACAGGGTCCCAATCAGCCCCAGCATTTT,CASSEAQGPNQPQHF
-,TRBV19,16,-,TRBJ1-1,TGTGCCAGTAGTCCTGCCCGGGAGGCTAAGAACACTGAAGCTTTCTTT,CASSPAREAKNTEAFF
-,TRBV4-1,12,-,TRBJ2-2,TGCGCCAGCATGAAGAACACCGGGGAGCTGTTTTTT,CASMKNTGELFF
-,TRBV5-1,15,-,TRBJ2-5,TGCGCCAGCTGCCCGGGACTCCGACTTCGGGAGACCCAGTACTTC,CASCPGLRLRETQYF
-,TRBV2,14,-,TRBJ1-1,TGTGCCAGCAGTGCCAACAGGGTGAACACTGAAGCTCTCTTT,CASSANRVNTEALF
TRBD1,TRBV19,15,-,TRBJ2-4,TGTGCCAGTAATGACAGGGAGACGGCCAAAAACATTCAGTACTTC,CASNDRETAKNIQYF
TRBD1,TRBV11-2,13,many,TRBJ2-1,TGTGCCAGCAGCTTGACAGGGGGGAATGAGCAGTTCTTC,CASSLTGGNEQFF
TRBD2,TRBV5-1,14,-,TRBJ2-7,TGCGCCAGCGGATCCATAGCGGGAGCCCACGAGCAGTACTTC,CASGSIAGAHEQYF
-,TRBV20-1,14,many,TRBJ1-4,TGCAGTGCTAGAGGGACAGCTAAAAATGAAAAACTGTTTTTT,CSARGTAKNEKLFF
-,TRBV29-1,11,many,TRBJ2-7,TGCAGCTACAGGGTTGGCTACGAGCAGTACTTC,CSYRVGYEQYF
-,TRBV7-8,16,many,TRBJ1-6,TGTGCCAGCAGCCGTCGGCGGAGCTCCTATAATTCACCCCTCCACTTT,CASSRRRSSYNSPLHF
TRBD1,TRBV3-1,14,many,TRBJ1-6,TGTGCCAGCAGCCGGACAGGGGTTAATTCACCCCTCCACTTT,CASSRTGVNSPLHF
TRBD2,TRBV20-1,15,many,TRBJ2-2,TGCAGTGCTAGAGATCTAGGGAGGGACACCGGGGAGCTGTTTTTT,CSARDLGRDTGELFF
-,TRBV30,15,many,TRBJ1-2,TGTGCCTGGAGTGTATACAGTAGCGGACGTCGGGGCTACACCTTC,CAWSVYSSGRRGYTF
TRBD2,TRBV13,15,many,TRBJ2-3,TGTGCCAGCAGTCGAAGACTAGCGAAGACAGATACGCAGTATTTT,CASSRRLAKTDTQYF
-,TRBV7-9,13,many,TRBJ2-7,TGTGCCAGCAGCCGAGAGGCCGGCTACGAGCAGTACTTC,CASSREAGYEQYF
-,TRBV9,13,many,TRBJ1-1,TGTGCCAGCAGCGTATCCTCCGGGACAGAAGCTTTCTTT,CASSVSSGTEAFF
-,TRBV2,13,few,TRBJ2-1,TGTGCCAGCAGTGAACTGTTAATCGTTGGGCAGTTCTTC,CASSELLIVGQFF
-,TRBV20-1,12,many,TRBJ1-5,TGCAGTGCTGCAGGAAACAATCAGCCCCAGCATTTT,CSAAGNNQPQHF
TRBD1,TRBV3-1,15,few,TRBJ2-1,TGTGCCAGCAGCCACCCCGACAGGGGGCTCGATGAGCAGTTCTTC,CASSHPDRGLDEQFF
TRBD1,TRBV5-1,14,-,TRBJ2-5,TGCGCCAGCAGTTCTAACAGGGGACGGGAGACCCAGTACTTC,CASSSNRGRETQYF
-,TRBV7-9,13,-,TRBJ1-6,TGTGCCAGCAGCTTAAACACCCATTCACCCCTCCACTTT,CASSLNTHSPLHF
-,TRBV19,17,-,TRBJ2-6,TGTGCCAGTAGCGGAAATACCCGCGGCTCTGGGGCCAACGTCCTGACTTTC,CASSGNTRGSGANVLTF
-,TRBV6-1,13,many,TRBJ1-1,TGTGCCAGCAGCCCCAGGGAAGGCACTGAAGCTTTCTTT,CASSPREGTEAFF
TRBD1,TRBV7-9,13,many,TRBJ2-1,TGTGCCAGCAGCTTAAGCGACAGGGATGAGCAGTTCTTC,CASSLSDRDEQFF
-,TRBV20-1,15,few,TRBJ2-7,TGCAGTGCTAGATACCCGGGACAACAGTACAATGAGCAGTACTTC,CSARYPGQQYNEQYF